The 17 T cell receptor beta chains in this list originate from one sample, sequenced in a study of OX40 agonist ivuxolimab in advanced cancers. This table comes from immunoSEQ multiplex PCR, and its TCRdb copy is limited to in-frame clones, with some not included. The top ten clones hold about 5.7% of a sample with about 70,000 clones, around 80% of them seen once. Sequenced material: CD4+ or CD8+ T cells sorted from blood, taken in a trial of the OX40 agonist ivuxolimab. The receptors here all came from an adult with an advanced solid tumor such as melanoma, head and neck, liver or kidney cancer.

The chain recombines TRBV19 with TRBJ1-1; 11 bases map to TRBD1. Germline V CDR1 and CDR2: LNHDA, SQIVND (reference sequence). The CDR3 length is 15 residues. V gave up 5 bases and J gave up 4 bases; unmatched junction bases: 6. CDR3: CASSGQGAWGTEAFF. CDR3 bases: TGTGCCAGTAGTGGACAGGGGGCATGGGGCACTGAAGCTTTCTTT.

This clone was observed a few times. The DNA for the CDR3 is TGTGCCAGCAGCGGGGCGGGGCGGGCCACCGGGGAGCTGTTTTTT. Its translation is CASSGAGRATGELFF. This chain links TRBV5-6 with TRBJ2-2; perhaps TRBD2 as D (6 bases). V was shortened by 4 bases and J by 4 bases, with 14 bases between the two germline ends. The germline CDR1 and CDR2 sequences are SGHDT and YYEEEE. The CDR3 spans 15 residues.

V usage is TRBV5-4 and J usage is TRBJ2-7; D may correspond to TRBD1 or TRBD2 (5 bases each). The CDR3 covers 14 residues. The germline V and J ends were trimmed by 4 bases and 5 bases, with 16 bases remaining between them. Germline values: CDR1 SGHNT, CDR2 YYREEE (reference sequence). The chain's CDR3 is CASSPLPGPHEQYF. DNA for the CDR3: TGTGCCAGCAGCCCGTTACCGGGACCGCACGAGCAGTACTTC. Complete variable domain (other parts from reference TRBV5-4 and TRBJ2-7): ETGVTQSPTHLIKTRGQQVTLRCSSQSGHNTVSWYQQALGQGPQFIFQYYREEENGRGNFPPRFSGLQFPNYSSELNVNALELDDSALYLCASSPLPGPHEQYFGPGTRLTVT.

This sequence joins TRBV9 and TRBJ2-7; no firm D call. This CDR3 comprises 13 residues. With 5 bases removed from V and 7 bases from J, the gap between germline ends came to 16 bases. In germline, CDR1 is SGDLS, CDR2 YYNGEE. CDR3 protein: CASSTKGSREQYF. The CDR3, as DNA: TGTGCCAGCAGTACCAAGGGCTCGCGGGAGCAGTACTTC.

CDR3 region: CASSIGYSGIRNEQFF. The DNA of the CDR3 is TGTGCCAGTAGTATAGGTTATAGCGGGATAAGAAATGAGCAGTTCTTC. V gene TRBV19 combines with J gene TRBJ2-1, with 8 bases that match TRBD2. V trimming: 1 base; J trimming: 7 bases; junction bases outside the gene matches: 9. This CDR3 spans 16 amino acids. CDR1 is LNHDA and CDR2 is SQIVND in the germline V gene (reference sequence).

This sequence joins TRBV27 and TRBJ2-1, with D uncertain. V lost 6 bases and J 0 bases, leaving 9 bases between the germline ends. CDR1 is MNHEY, CDR2 SMNVEV, per germline (reference sequence). CDR3 length: 14 amino acids. CDR3 bases: TGTGCCAGCAGCATGGACCTCTCCTACAATGAGCAGTTCTTC. This gives the protein CASSMDLSYNEQFF.

This clone was found a few times. This sequence joins TRBV5-8 and TRBJ2-7; D assignment may be TRBD1 or TRBD2 (6 bases each). The CDR3 covers 14 residues. Germline V gives CDR1 SGHTS, CDR2 YDEGEE. V was pared by 2 bases and J by 4 bases, with 13 bases between. CDR3 DNA: TGTGCCAGCAGCTTAAGGGGGGTTTCTTACGAGCAGTACTTC. Translated, it gives CASSLRGVSYEQYF.

The genes are TRBV5-4 and TRBJ2-2; no definite D call. The CDR3 is 13 residues long. CDR1 is SGHNT and CDR2 is YYREEE in the germline V gene (reference sequence). V lost 0 bases to trimming and J lost 7 bases, with 7 bases between them. CDR3 amino acids: CASSLDGIGELFF. The CDR3, as DNA: TGTGCCAGCAGCTTGGATGGGATCGGGGAGCTGTTTTTT.

V gene TRBV5-1 combines with J gene TRBJ2-6; D unclear. The CDR3 contains 12 residues. Trimming stripped 6 bases from V and 1 base from J, with 2 bases between. Germline values: CDR1 SGHRS, CDR2 YFSETQ. In nucleotides, the CDR3 is TGCGCCAGCACATCTGGGGCCAACGTCCTGACTTTC. Translating gives CASTSGANVLTF.

V usage is TRBV14 and J usage is TRBJ2-3; no reliable D call. V was pared by 1 base and J by 9 bases, with 8 bases between. CDR3 length: 12 residues. Germline loops: CDR1 SGHDN, CDR2 FVKESK. The CDR3 here is CASSQVGNTQYF. CDR3 in DNA: TGTGCCAGCAGCCAAGTGGGCAACACGCAGTATTTT.

The chain couples TRBV27 to TRBJ1-1; D is perhaps TRBD1 (5 bases). Trimming removed 9 bases at V and 5 bases at J, with 16 bases between. The CDR3 loop spans 13 amino acids. Germline assignment: CDR1 MNHEY and CDR2 SMNVEV (reference sequence). The CDR3: CASGTLLGTEAFF. The CDR3 coding sequence is TGTGCCAGTGGGACCCTCCTCGGGACTGAAGCTTTCTTT.

The chain employs TRBV7-2 and TRBJ2-1; D unclear. Between the trimmed V and J ends, which lost 4 bases and 8 bases, there was a span of 18 bases. The CDR3 consists of 15 residues. Germline V gene sequence: CDR1 SGHTA, CDR2 FQGNSA. This CDR3 reads CASSSQNGPWDEQFF. In DNA, the CDR3 is TGTGCCAGCAGCTCCCAAAACGGCCCTTGGGATGAGCAGTTCTTC.

This chain connects TRBV11-2 to TRBJ1-4; a weak D match, TRBD1 (6 bases). The germline gives CDR1 SGHAT, CDR2 FQNNGV. The germline V and J ends were trimmed by 1 base and 8 bases, with 26 bases remaining between them. This CDR3 is 19 amino acids long. This CDR3 reads CASSLVSGRGGSYREKLFF. The DNA for the CDR3 is TGTGCCAGCAGCTTAGTATCGGGCAGGGGCGGATCTTATCGGGAAAAACTGTTTTTT.

The rearrangement uses TRBV19 and TRBJ2-2; D is unresolved. V was clipped by 1 base and J by 5 bases, with 11 bases between them. The CDR3 length is 15 residues. In germline, CDR1 is LNHDA, CDR2 SQIVND (reference sequence). The CDR3 bases are TGTGCCAGTAGTATAGGTAGCACGAGAACCGGGGAGCTGTTTTTT. It codes for CASSIGSTRTGELFF.

The chain links TRBV18 to TRBJ2-5; weak D call: TRBD1 (6 bases). The CDR3 consists of 14 residues. Germline V gene lookup returns CDR1 KGHSH and CDR2 LQKENI. Trimming cost V 5 bases and J 4 bases, with 14 bases left between them. CDR3 in DNA: TGTGCCAGCTCAGCCAATACAGGGTTAGAGACCCAGTACTTC. It translates to CASSANTGLETQYF. Full variable domain (missing parts from reference TRBV18 and TRBJ2-5): NAGVMQNPRHLVRRRGQEARLRCSPMKGHSHVYWYRQLPEEGLKFMVYLQKENIIDESGMPKERFSAEFPKEGPSILRIQQVVRGDSAAYFCASSANTGLETQYFGPGTRLLVL.

The rearrangement links TRBV7-2 to TRBJ2-5; 12 bases map to TRBD2. Germline values: CDR1 SGHTA, CDR2 FQGNSA. The CDR3 is made up of 18 amino acids. Unmatched junction bases numbered 15, after V lost 5 bases and J lost 5 bases. CDR3 sequence reads: CASSPNSYLAGGLETQYF. The CDR3 nucleotides are TGTGCCAGCAGCCCGAACTCCTATCTAGCGGGGGGGCTCGAGACCCAGTACTTC.

The chain links TRBV7-9 to TRBJ2-2, with a tentative D call TRBD2 (6 bases). The germline CDR1 and CDR2 sequences are SEHNR and FQNEAQ (reference sequence). Trimming shortened V by 5 bases and J by 4 bases, and 17 bases separated the two germline ends. The CDR3 has 16 residues. The DNA for the CDR3 is TGTGCCAGCAGCAGCTTACGGGACTCCATCACCGGGGAGCTGTTTTTT. Translating gives CASSSLRDSITGELFF.